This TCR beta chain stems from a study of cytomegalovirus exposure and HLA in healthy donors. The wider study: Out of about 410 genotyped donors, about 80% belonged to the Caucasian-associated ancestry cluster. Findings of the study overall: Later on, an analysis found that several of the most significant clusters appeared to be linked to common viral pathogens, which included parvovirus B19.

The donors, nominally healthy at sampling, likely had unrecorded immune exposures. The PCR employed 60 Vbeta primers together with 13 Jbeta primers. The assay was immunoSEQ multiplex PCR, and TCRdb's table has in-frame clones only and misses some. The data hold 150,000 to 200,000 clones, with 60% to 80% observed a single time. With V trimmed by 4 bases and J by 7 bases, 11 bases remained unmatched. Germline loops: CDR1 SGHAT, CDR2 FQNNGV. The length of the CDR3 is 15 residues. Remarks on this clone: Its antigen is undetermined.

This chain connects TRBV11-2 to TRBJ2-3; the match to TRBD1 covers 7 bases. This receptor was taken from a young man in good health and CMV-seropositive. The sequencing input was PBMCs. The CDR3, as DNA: TGTGCCAGCAGCTCCCTTATAGGGGGCCGGTATACGCAGTATTTT. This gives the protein CASSSLIGGRYTQYF.